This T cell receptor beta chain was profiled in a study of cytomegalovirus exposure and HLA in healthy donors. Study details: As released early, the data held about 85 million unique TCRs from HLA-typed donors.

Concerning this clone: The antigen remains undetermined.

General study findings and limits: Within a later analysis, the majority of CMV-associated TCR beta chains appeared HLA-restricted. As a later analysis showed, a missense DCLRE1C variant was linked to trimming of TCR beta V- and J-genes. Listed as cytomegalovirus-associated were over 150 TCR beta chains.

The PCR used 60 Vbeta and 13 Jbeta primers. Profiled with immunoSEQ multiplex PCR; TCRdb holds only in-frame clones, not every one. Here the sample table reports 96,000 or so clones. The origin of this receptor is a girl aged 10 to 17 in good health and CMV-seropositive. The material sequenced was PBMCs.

CDR3 nucleotides: TGTGCCAGTAGCAGGGGAGGGGGGGTGAGTGTTTGGGAGACCCAGTACTTC. Its translation: CASSRGGGVSVWETQYF. The chain combines TRBV19 with TRBJ2-5, with D maybe TRBD2 (7 bases). The CDR3 runs to 17 residues. Germline V lookup: CDR1 LNHDA, CDR2 SQIVND (reference sequence). V gave up 6 bases and J gave up 5 bases, with 25 bases separating them.